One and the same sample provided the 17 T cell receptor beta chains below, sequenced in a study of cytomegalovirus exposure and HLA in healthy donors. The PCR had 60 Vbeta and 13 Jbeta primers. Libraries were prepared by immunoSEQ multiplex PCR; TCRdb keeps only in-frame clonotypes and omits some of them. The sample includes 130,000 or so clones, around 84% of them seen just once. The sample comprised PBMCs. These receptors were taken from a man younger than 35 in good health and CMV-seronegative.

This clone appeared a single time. The CDR3 region has the DNA TGTGCCAGCAGCTTTTTGGGACAGGGAGAAGATGGCTACACCTTC. Translation: CASSFLGQGEDGYTF. This sequence joins TRBV11-2 and TRBJ1-2; 9 bases are shared with TRBD1. This CDR3 comprises 15 residues. From germline, CDR1 is SGHAT and CDR2 FQNNGV. J lost 6 bases, V lost 3 bases, and 8 bases had no gene match.

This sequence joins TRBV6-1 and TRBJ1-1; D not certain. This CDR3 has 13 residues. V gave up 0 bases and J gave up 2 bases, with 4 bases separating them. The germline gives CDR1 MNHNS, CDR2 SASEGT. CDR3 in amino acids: CASSEASNTEAFF. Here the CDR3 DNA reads TGTGCCAGCAGTGAAGCTAGTAACACTGAAGCTTTCTTT.

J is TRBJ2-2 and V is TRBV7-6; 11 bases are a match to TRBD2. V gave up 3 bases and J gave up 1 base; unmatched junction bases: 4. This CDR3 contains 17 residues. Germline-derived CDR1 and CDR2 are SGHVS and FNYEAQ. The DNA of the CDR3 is TGTGCCAGCAGCTTGGATGGACTAGCGGGGAACACCGGGGAGCTGTTTTTT. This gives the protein CASSLDGLAGNTGELFF.

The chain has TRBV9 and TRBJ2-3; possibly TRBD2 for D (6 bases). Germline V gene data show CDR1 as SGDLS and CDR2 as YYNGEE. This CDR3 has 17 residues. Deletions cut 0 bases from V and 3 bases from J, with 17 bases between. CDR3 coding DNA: TGTGCCAGCAGCGTAGCCCCAGGGTGGGGGGTTACAGATACGCAGTATTTT. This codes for CASSVAPGWGVTDTQYF.

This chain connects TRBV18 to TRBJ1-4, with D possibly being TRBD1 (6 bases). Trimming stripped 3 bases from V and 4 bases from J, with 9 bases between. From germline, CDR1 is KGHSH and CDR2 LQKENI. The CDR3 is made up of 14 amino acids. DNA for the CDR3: TGTGCCAGCTCACCGGGCAGGGGTAATGAAAAACTGTTTTTT. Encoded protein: CASSPGRGNEKLFF.

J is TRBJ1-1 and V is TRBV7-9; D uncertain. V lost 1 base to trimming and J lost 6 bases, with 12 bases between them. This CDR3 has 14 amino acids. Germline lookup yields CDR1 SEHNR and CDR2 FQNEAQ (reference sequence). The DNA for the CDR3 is TGTGCCAGCAGCTTAGTAGCCGGAGGGCCTGAAGCTTTCTTT. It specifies CASSLVAGGPEAFF.

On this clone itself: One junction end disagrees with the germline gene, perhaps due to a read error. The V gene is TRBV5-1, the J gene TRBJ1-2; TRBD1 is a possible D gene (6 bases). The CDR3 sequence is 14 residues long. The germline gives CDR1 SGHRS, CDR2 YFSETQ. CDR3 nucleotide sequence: TGCGCCAGCAGTTTGGAGGGGGTAAACTATGGCTACACCTTC. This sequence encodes CASSLEGVNYGYTF.

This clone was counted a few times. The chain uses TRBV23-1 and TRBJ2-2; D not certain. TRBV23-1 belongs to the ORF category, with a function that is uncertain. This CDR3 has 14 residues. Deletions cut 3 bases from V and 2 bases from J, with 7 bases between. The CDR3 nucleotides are TGCGCCAGCAGTCAGCACTTCAACACCGGGGAGCTGTTTTTT. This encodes CASSQHFNTGELFF.

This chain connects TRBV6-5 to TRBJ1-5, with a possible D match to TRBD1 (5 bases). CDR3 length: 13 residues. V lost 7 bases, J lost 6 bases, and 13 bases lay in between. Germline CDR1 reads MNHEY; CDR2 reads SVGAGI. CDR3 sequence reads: CASTGDSSQPQHF. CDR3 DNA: TGTGCCAGCACCGGGGACTCTTCTCAGCCCCAGCATTTT.

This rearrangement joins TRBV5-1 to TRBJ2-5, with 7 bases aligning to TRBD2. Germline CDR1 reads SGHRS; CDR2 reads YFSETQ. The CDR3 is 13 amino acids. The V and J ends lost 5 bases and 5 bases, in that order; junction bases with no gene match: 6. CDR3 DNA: TGCGCCAGCAGACGGAGCGGGGCGGAGACCCAGTACTTC. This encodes CASRRSGAETQYF.

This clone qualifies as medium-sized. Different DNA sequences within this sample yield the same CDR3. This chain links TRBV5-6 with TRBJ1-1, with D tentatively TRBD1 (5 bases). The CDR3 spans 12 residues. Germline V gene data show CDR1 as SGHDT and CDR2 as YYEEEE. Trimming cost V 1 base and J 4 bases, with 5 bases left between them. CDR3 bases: TGTGCCAGCAGCTTGAGGGGCACTGAAGCTTTCTTT. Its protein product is CASSLRGTEAFF.

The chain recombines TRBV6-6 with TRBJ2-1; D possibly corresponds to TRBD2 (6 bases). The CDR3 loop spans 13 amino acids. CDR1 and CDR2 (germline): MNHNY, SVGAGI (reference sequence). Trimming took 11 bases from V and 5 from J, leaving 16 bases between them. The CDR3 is CASGRTNNNEQFF. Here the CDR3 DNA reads TGTGCCTCAGGGAGGACAAACAACAATGAGCAGTTCTTC.

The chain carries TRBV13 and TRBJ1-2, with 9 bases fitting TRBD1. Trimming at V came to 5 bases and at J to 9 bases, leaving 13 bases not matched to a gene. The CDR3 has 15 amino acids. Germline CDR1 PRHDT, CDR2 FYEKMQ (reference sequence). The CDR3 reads CASSNSGTGSIRYTF. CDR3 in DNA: TGTGCCAGCAGCAACTCCGGGACAGGGTCTATTCGCTACACCTTC.

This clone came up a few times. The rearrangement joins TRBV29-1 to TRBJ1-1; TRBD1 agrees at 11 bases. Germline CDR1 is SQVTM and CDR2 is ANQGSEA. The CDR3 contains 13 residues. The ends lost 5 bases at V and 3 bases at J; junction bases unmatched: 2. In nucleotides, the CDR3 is TGCAGCGTTAAGGGACAGGGGGACACTGAAGCTTTCTTT. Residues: CSVKGQGDTEAFF.

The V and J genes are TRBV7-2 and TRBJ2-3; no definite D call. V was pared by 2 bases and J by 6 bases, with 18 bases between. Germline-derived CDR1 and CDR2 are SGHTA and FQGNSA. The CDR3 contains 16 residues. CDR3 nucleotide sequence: TGTGCCAGCAGCTTACGTCCGGCGGCACTCCTCGATACGCAGTATTTT. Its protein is CASSLRPAALLDTQYF.

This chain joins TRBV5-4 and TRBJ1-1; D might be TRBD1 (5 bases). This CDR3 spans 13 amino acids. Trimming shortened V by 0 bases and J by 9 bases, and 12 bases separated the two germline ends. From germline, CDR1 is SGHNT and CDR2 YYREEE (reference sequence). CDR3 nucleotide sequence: TGTGCCAGCAGCTTGGTGGGGCGGAATCAAGCTTTCTTT. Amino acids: CASSLVGRNQAFF. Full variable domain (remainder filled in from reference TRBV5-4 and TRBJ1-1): ETGVTQSPTHLIKTRGQQVTLRCSSQSGHNTVSWYQQALGQGPQFIFQYYREEENGRGNFPPRFSGLQFPNYSSELNVNALELDDSALYLCASSLVGRNQAFFGQGTRLTVV.

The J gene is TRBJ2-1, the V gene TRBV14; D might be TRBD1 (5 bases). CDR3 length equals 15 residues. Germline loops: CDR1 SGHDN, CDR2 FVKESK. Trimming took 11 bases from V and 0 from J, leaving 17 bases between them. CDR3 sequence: CASSEPDSSYNEQFF. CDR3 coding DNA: TGTGCCTCTTCAGAGCCAGACAGCTCCTACAATGAGCAGTTCTTC. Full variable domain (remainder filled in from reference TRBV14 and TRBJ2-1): EAGVTQFPSHSVIEKGQTVTLRCDPISGHDNLYWYRRVMGKEIKFLLHFVKESKQDESGMPNNRFLAERTGGTYSTLKVQPAELEDSGVYFCASSEPDSSYNEQFFGPGTRLTVL.